These T cell receptor beta chains were read from a single sample in a study of T cell changes during pregnancy in multiple sclerosis. Clones were read by immunoSEQ multiplex PCR, and TCRdb kept only the in-frame ones, dropping some. The data show around 56,000 clones, with 89% seen just once and around 1.7% held by the top ten. Sequenced here: peripheral blood, sampled after pregnancy. Receptors were obtained from a female donor with multiple sclerosis, enrolled in a pregnancy study. CDR3s include the opening cysteine and the closing phenylalanine or tryptophan. The D gene is left open where the match is weak. Only some rows state a clone size, as once, few, many or a class for expanded clones.

d_gene,v_gene,abundance,len,j_gene,CDR3nt,CDR3aa
-,TRBV18,-,16,TRBJ2-3,TGTGCCAGCTCACCCCTGCGGCACGGTGGCACAGATACGCAGTATTTT,CASSPLRHGGTDTQYF
TRBD1,TRBV10-2,-,15,TRBJ1-6,TGCGCCAGCAGTGAGGTCGGACAGGGGAATTCACCCCTCCACTTT,CASSEVGQGNSPLHF
-,TRBV7-8,many,14,TRBJ2-2,TGTGCCAGCAGCTTCCGGGAGACCACCGGGGAGCTGTTTTTT,CASSFRETTGELFF
TRBD2,TRBV10-3,-,11,TRBJ2-1,TGTGCCATCAGTGCTAGCGGTGAGCAGTTCTTC,CAISASGEQFF
TRBD1,TRBV6-5,-,15,TRBJ1-2,TGTGCCAGCAGTGCCGGACAGGGAGATATCTATGGCTACACCTTC,CASSAGQGDIYGYTF
TRBD1,TRBV27,-,13,TRBJ2-7,TGTGCCAGCAGTCGGACAGGGTCCTACGAGCAGTACTTC,CASSRTGSYEQYF
TRBD2,TRBV6-4,once,14,TRBJ2-1,TGTGCCAGCAGTGGACTAGCGGGGGGGAATGAGCAGTTCTTC,CASSGLAGGNEQFF
TRBD2,TRBV4-2,-,15,TRBJ2-3,TGTGCCAGCAGCCAGGGGACTAGCGGGGTGGATACGCAGTATTTT,CASSQGTSGVDTQYF
-,TRBV6-1,few,13,TRBJ1-1,TGTGCCGTCTCCCCCCTGTCCGGGGAGGAAGCTTTCTTT,CAVSPLSGEEAFF
TRBD1,TRBV6-1,-,17,TRBJ2-5,TGTGCCAGCAGTGAACTGGCGCCGGGACAGGGGCGAGAGACCCAGTACTTC,CASSELAPGQGRETQYF
TRBD1,TRBV7-9,-,16,TRBJ2-5,TGTGCCAGCAGCTTGAGGACAGGGGGCGGGAAGGAGACCCAGTACTTC,CASSLRTGGGKETQYF
TRBD2,TRBV19,-,13,TRBJ2-7,TGTGCCAGTAAAGCCTGGGGAGGGTACGAGCAGTACTTC,CASKAWGGYEQYF
TRBD1,TRBV9,-,16,TRBJ1-6,TGTGCCAGCAGCGTAGTGGGGAGACAGGGGGAGAGAGTCCTCCACTTT,CASSVVGRQGERVLHF
-,TRBV4-3,-,14,TRBJ1-2,TGCGCCAGCAGCCAAGATGAAGGGGTCGGTGGCTACACCTTC,CASSQDEGVGGYTF
TRBD2,TRBV13,-,19,TRBJ2-1,TGTGCCAGCAGCTTACGCCAGCGGGGCGTATCTTCCTTGTACAATGAGCAGTTCTTC,CASSLRQRGVSSLYNEQFF
-,TRBV2,-,18,TRBJ1-6,TGTGCCAGCAGTCCCACGCCCCCTCCTACAGGCCCAAATTCACCCCTCCACTTT,CASSPTPPPTGPNSPLHF
TRBD1,TRBV7-9,-,14,TRBJ1-1,TGTGCCAGCAGCTTATTCACAGGGGAAACTGAAGCTTTCTTT,CASSLFTGETEAFF
-,TRBV19,once,13,TRBJ1-1,TGTGCCAGTAACGAGAGAACGAACACTGAAGCTTTCTTT,CASNERTNTEAFF
-,TRBV7-8,once,14,TRBJ2-5,TGTGCCAGCAGCGGGTCGGGGGTTATAGAGACCCAGTACTTC,CASSGSGVIETQYF